This T cell receptor beta chain is drawn from a study of cytomegalovirus exposure and HLA in healthy donors. CDR3 length: 12 residues. Germline CDR1 reads SEHNR; CDR2 reads FQNEAQ (reference sequence). V shed 5 bases and J shed 4 bases, with 9 bases lying between them. Both 60 Vbeta primers and 13 Jbeta primers went into the PCR. The repertoire was sequenced with immunoSEQ multiplex PCR; TCRdb's copy has only in-frame clones and lacks some. The table lists 95,000 to 150,000 clones, roughly 76% of them singletons, with 2.1% in the top ten. This receptor was taken from a man aged 30 to 39 in good health and CMV-seronegative. Source material: PBMCs. The V call is TRBV7-9, the J call TRBJ2-7; possible D gene TRBD2, 5 bases. CDR3 coding DNA: TGTGCCAGCAGCCTGGGAGATTACGAGCAGTACTTC. Amino acids: CASSLGDYEQYF.